A selection of T cell receptor beta chains follows, all from one sample in a study of beta chain features in type 1 diabetes. Sequencing was performed with immunoSEQ multiplex PCR; in TCRdb, only in-frame clones are kept and a portion is missing. The repertoire holds under 850,000 clones, with under 15% as singletons. What was sequenced was naive CD4+ T cells from blood. All receptors come from a man aged 18 to 30 with type 1 diabetes. CDR3s leave out the opening cysteine and the closing phenylalanine or tryptophan.

v_call: TRBV7-2; j_call: TRBJ1-3; cdr3_aa: ASSLWDGGGAGNTIY
v_call: TRBV9; j_call: TRBJ2-3; cdr3_aa: ASSPRGSGGALGTDTQY
v_call: TRBV5-4; j_call: TRBJ1-2; cdr3_aa: ASSFGGEYGYT
v_call: TRBV19; j_call: TRBJ2-1; cdr3_aa: ASRTGTALYNEQF
v_call: TRBV18; j_call: TRBJ1-2; cdr3_aa: ASSPGDGYT
v_call: TRBV19; j_call: TRBJ2-7; cdr3_aa: ASSRTGGEYEQY
v_call: TRBV4-1; j_call: TRBJ2-7; cdr3_aa: ASSQLFSRDEQY
v_call: TRBV5-1; j_call: TRBJ2-7; cdr3_aa: ASSSGGFPYEQY
v_call: TRBV27; j_call: TRBJ1-1; cdr3_aa: ASSLGQGNTEAF
v_call: TRBV30; j_call: TRBJ1-1; cdr3_aa: AWSRDTEAF
v_call: TRBV27; j_call: TRBJ1-5; cdr3_aa: ASSFSWGNQPQH
v_call: TRBV2; j_call: TRBJ2-5; cdr3_aa: ASRVQGGTQY
v_call: TRBV19; j_call: TRBJ2-5; cdr3_aa: ASSGDQETQY
v_call: TRBV7-2; j_call: TRBJ1-5; cdr3_aa: ASSFGLHSNQPQH
v_call: TRBV30; j_call: TRBJ1-1; cdr3_aa: AWIRTVPEAF
v_call: TRBV4-1; j_call: TRBJ1-4; cdr3_aa: ASSPTRTGSTNEKLF
v_call: TRBV5-1; j_call: TRBJ2-7; cdr3_aa: ASSLVGQSEQY
v_call: TRBV11-2; j_call: TRBJ2-1; cdr3_aa: ASSNRDRVGSEQF
v_call: TRBV11-2; j_call: TRBJ2-1; cdr3_aa: ASSLRLGTSGLDEQF
v_call: TRBV28; j_call: TRBJ2-6; cdr3_aa: ASSTGTGYGANVLT
v_call: TRBV13; j_call: TRBJ1-1; cdr3_aa: ASSKGSVGGEAF
v_call: TRBV6-1; j_call: TRBJ1-1; cdr3_aa: ASNDRGDTEAF
v_call: TRBV7-3; j_call: TRBJ1-4; cdr3_aa: ASSFNTSNEKLF
v_call: TRBV5-4; j_call: TRBJ2-1; cdr3_aa: ASSPRQGIYNEQF
v_call: TRBV4-1; j_call: TRBJ2-3; cdr3_aa: AISSPERGTDTQY
v_call: TRBV5-4; j_call: TRBJ2-5; cdr3_aa: ASREEAGGPGETQY
v_call: TRBV9; j_call: TRBJ2-5; cdr3_aa: ASSAREGGETQY
v_call: TRBV28; j_call: TRBJ2-1; cdr3_aa: ASSLFSDAGHQF
v_call: TRBV13; j_call: TRBJ1-1; cdr3_aa: ASSPDHSRSEAF
v_call: TRBV19; j_call: TRBJ2-7; cdr3_aa: ASSKDREGYEQY
v_call: TRBV4-2; j_call: TRBJ1-2; cdr3_aa: ASSQDNDYGYT
v_call: TRBV19; j_call: TRBJ1-5; cdr3_aa: ASRVPGSNQPQH
v_call: TRBV7-2; j_call: TRBJ2-3; cdr3_aa: ASSSSSGQFAGDTQY
v_call: TRBV29-1; j_call: TRBJ2-7; cdr3_aa: SIATGGYEQY
v_call: TRBV4-1; j_call: TRBJ1-1; cdr3_aa: ASSRPDRVDTEAF
v_call: TRBV6-6; j_call: TRBJ1-4; cdr3_aa: ASSPGDEKLF